This is a list of T cell receptor beta chains from one sample in a study of T cell responses to AZD1222 COVID-19 vaccine. Repertoires were generated with immunoSEQ multiplex PCR, while TCRdb's copy carries only in-frame clones and drops some. Here the sample spans about 50,000 clones, 70% to 90% being singletons. The sequencing used peripheral blood, collected on day 0 of AZD1222 vaccination. These receptors came from an adult in good health. CDR3s include the opening cysteine and the closing phenylalanine or tryptophan. The order of the fields is V gene, clone size, D gene, J gene, CDR3 DNA, CDR3 protein. The D gene is left open where the match is weak. Clone size, where shown, is once, few, many, or a class for clones that have expanded.

v_gene: TRBV12-3/TRBV12-4
abundance: NA
d_gene: NA
j_gene: TRBJ2-7
CDR3nt: TGTGCCAGCAGCCAATCGGCCCGCGGCGAGCAGTACTTC
CDR3aa: CASSQSARGEQYF

v_gene: TRBV15
abundance: NA
d_gene: TRBD1
j_gene: TRBJ2-7
CDR3nt: TGTGCCACCAGCAGATCGGGGACAGGAGCCTACGAGCAGTACTTC
CDR3aa: CATSRSGTGAYEQYF

v_gene: TRBV27
abundance: NA
d_gene: TRBD1
j_gene: TRBJ1-4
CDR3nt: TGTGCCAGCAGTTCGCAGGGGGGGTTCGGGGAAAAACTGTTTTTT
CDR3aa: CASSSQGGFGEKLFF

v_gene: TRBV19
abundance: NA
d_gene: NA
j_gene: TRBJ1-1
CDR3nt: TGTGCCAGTAGTATCTCTAGTTGGGGCACTGAAGCTTTCTTT
CDR3aa: CASSISSWGTEAFF

v_gene: TRBV4-1
abundance: NA
d_gene: NA
j_gene: TRBJ1-1
CDR3nt: TGCGCCAGCAGCCAAGATTGGTCCAACAGGGAAGCTTTCTTT
CDR3aa: CASSQDWSNREAFF

v_gene: TRBV20-1
abundance: few
d_gene: NA
j_gene: TRBJ2-7
CDR3nt: TGCAGTGCTAGTCCGCAGGACAACACCTACGAGCAGTACTTC
CDR3aa: CSASPQDNTYEQYF

v_gene: TRBV7-3
abundance: NA
d_gene: TRBD1
j_gene: TRBJ1-2
CDR3nt: TGTGCCAGCAGCCCGACAGGGTGGGGCTATGGCTACACCTTC
CDR3aa: CASSPTGWGYGYTF

v_gene: TRBV3-1/TRBV3-2
abundance: few
d_gene: NA
j_gene: TRBJ2-3
CDR3nt: TGTGCCAGCAGCCCCCAAGGCGCGGGGTATCCCCCAGATACGCAGTATTTT
CDR3aa: CASSPQGAGYPPDTQYF

v_gene: TRBV10-1
abundance: NA
d_gene: NA
j_gene: TRBJ1-5
CDR3nt: TGCGCCACTTCAGAAGGGTCAGTTCTTCAGCCCCAGCATTTT
CDR3aa: CATSEGSVLQPQHF

v_gene: TRBV19
abundance: NA
d_gene: TRBD2
j_gene: TRBJ2-1
CDR3nt: TGTGCCACTAACGGGGGGGTGGCCTACAATGAGCAGTTCTTC
CDR3aa: CATNGGVAYNEQFF

v_gene: TRBV29-1
abundance: NA
d_gene: TRBD2
j_gene: TRBJ2-7
CDR3nt: TGCAGCGTTGAAGACGCGGGGGCCTACGAGCAGTACTTC
CDR3aa: CSVEDAGAYEQYF

v_gene: TRBV15
abundance: NA
d_gene: NA
j_gene: TRBJ2-5
CDR3nt: TGTGCCACCAGTCCCGCGGTAGAGACCCAGTACTTC
CDR3aa: CATSPAVETQYF

v_gene: TRBV18
abundance: NA
d_gene: TRBD1
j_gene: TRBJ1-1
CDR3nt: TGTGCCAGCTCACTAAATCCCGGGACAGACACTGAAGCTTTCTTT
CDR3aa: CASSLNPGTDTEAFF

v_gene: TRBV6-5
abundance: NA
d_gene: TRBD1
j_gene: TRBJ1-2
CDR3nt: TGTGCCAGCAGAGACTGGGACAGGATTAACTATGGCTACACCTTC
CDR3aa: CASRDWDRINYGYTF

v_gene: TRBV7-8
abundance: few
d_gene: NA
j_gene: TRBJ1-6
CDR3nt: TGTGCCAGCAGCTTTATCGATTCACCCCTCCACTTT
CDR3aa: CASSFIDSPLHF

v_gene: TRBV4-1
abundance: NA
d_gene: TRBD1
j_gene: TRBJ1-1
CDR3nt: TGCGCCAGCAGCCAAACGGACAGGGACAACACTGAAGCTTTCTTT
CDR3aa: CASSQTDRDNTEAFF

v_gene: TRBV9
abundance: NA
d_gene: NA
j_gene: TRBJ2-5
CDR3nt: TGTGCCAGCAGCAAAGGGACCGCGGAACGGGAGACCCAGTACTTC
CDR3aa: CASSKGTAERETQYF

v_gene: TRBV14
abundance: NA
d_gene: NA
j_gene: TRBJ1-6
CDR3nt: TGTGCCAGCAGCTTCAGCCCCAATTCACCCCTCCACTTT
CDR3aa: CASSFSPNSPLHF

v_gene: TRBV10-2
abundance: few
d_gene: NA
j_gene: TRBJ1-5
CDR3nt: TGCGCCAGCAGTGAGTCCCCAGGCAATAGCAATCAGCCCCAGCATTTT
CDR3aa: CASSESPGNSNQPQHF

v_gene: TRBV7-2
abundance: NA
d_gene: NA
j_gene: TRBJ1-2
CDR3nt: TGTGCCAGCAGCCCTACCCCGCCACAAGATGGCTACACCTTC
CDR3aa: CASSPTPPQDGYTF

v_gene: TRBV29-1
abundance: NA
d_gene: TRBD2
j_gene: TRBJ2-3
CDR3nt: TGCAGCGCCACAAAAACGGGGGGGAGCACAGATACGCAGTATTTT
CDR3aa: CSATKTGGSTDTQYF

v_gene: TRBV6-5
abundance: NA
d_gene: NA
j_gene: TRBJ2-5
CDR3nt: TGTGCCAGCACCGTAAACCAAGAGACCCAGTACTTC
CDR3aa: CASTVNQETQYF

v_gene: TRBV5-1
abundance: NA
d_gene: TRBD2
j_gene: TRBJ2-6
CDR3nt: TGCGCCAGCAGGCAAGCCGGCGGGGGCTCTGGGGCCAACGTCCTGACTTTC
CDR3aa: CASRQAGGGSGANVLTF

v_gene: TRBV4-2
abundance: NA
d_gene: TRBD2
j_gene: TRBJ2-2
CDR3nt: TGTGCCAGCAGCCAAGAGGGAGCGGGGGTTACCGGGGAGCTGTTTTTT
CDR3aa: CASSQEGAGVTGELFF

v_gene: TRBV16
abundance: NA
d_gene: TRBD1
j_gene: TRBJ1-4
CDR3nt: TGTGCCAGCAGCCAATCGGGACAGCCTAATGAAAAACTGTTTTTT
CDR3aa: CASSQSGQPNEKLFF

v_gene: TRBV5-4
abundance: once
d_gene: NA
j_gene: TRBJ1-5
CDR3nt: TGTGCCAGCAGCTTTCTGACGGGCCATGGGGACAATCAGCCCCAGCATTTT
CDR3aa: CASSFLTGHGDNQPQHF

v_gene: TRBV18
abundance: NA
d_gene: NA
j_gene: TRBJ1-2
CDR3nt: TGTGCCAGCTCACCAGCGGCCGGCGGAAACTATGGCTACACCTTC
CDR3aa: CASSPAAGGNYGYTF

v_gene: TRBV28
abundance: NA
d_gene: NA
j_gene: TRBJ1-5
CDR3nt: TGTGCCAGCAGCACCCCGGCAGGGTTTAGCAATCAGCCCCAGCATTTT
CDR3aa: CASSTPAGFSNQPQHF

v_gene: TRBV6-5
abundance: NA
d_gene: NA
j_gene: TRBJ2-2
CDR3nt: TGTGCCAGCAGACAGGTTATAGGCCGAGGGGAGCTGTTTTTT
CDR3aa: CASRQVIGRGELFF

v_gene: TRBV2
abundance: few
d_gene: NA
j_gene: TRBJ1-5
CDR3nt: TGTGCCAGCAGCGCGATAGGTAGGGCAAATCAGCCCCAGCATTTT
CDR3aa: CASSAIGRANQPQHF

v_gene: TRBV7-8
abundance: NA
d_gene: NA
j_gene: TRBJ1-2
CDR3nt: TGTGCCAGCAGCGTGGGACATGGCTATGGCTACACCTTC
CDR3aa: CASSVGHGYGYTF

v_gene: TRBV15
abundance: few
d_gene: TRBD1
j_gene: TRBJ2-2
CDR3nt: TGTGCCACTCGGGACAGGGCCTACACCGGGGAGCTGTTTTTT
CDR3aa: CATRDRAYTGELFF

v_gene: TRBV19
abundance: NA
d_gene: TRBD1
j_gene: TRBJ1-5
CDR3nt: TGTGCCAGTGGGACAGGACTTAATCAGCCCCAGCATTTT
CDR3aa: CASGTGLNQPQHF

v_gene: TRBV12-3/TRBV12-4
abundance: NA
d_gene: TRBD2
j_gene: TRBJ2-2
CDR3nt: TGTGCCAGCAGTCTCGGGCTCCGGGAGGTGTTTTTT
CDR3aa: CASSLGLREVFF

v_gene: TRBV27
abundance: NA
d_gene: NA
j_gene: TRBJ2-7
CDR3nt: TGTGCCAGCCGGAAACTGGGGCCCTACGAGCAGTACTTC
CDR3aa: CASRKLGPYEQYF

v_gene: TRBV6-1
abundance: NA
d_gene: TRBD1
j_gene: TRBJ1-2
CDR3nt: TGTGCCAGCAGTGAAGCGAGGGACAGTAACTATGGCTACACCTTC
CDR3aa: CASSEARDSNYGYTF

v_gene: TRBV3-1/TRBV3-2
abundance: NA
d_gene: NA
j_gene: TRBJ1-5
CDR3nt: TGTGCCAGCAGCCAAGGGGGCCCTACCCGAGGCAATCAGCCCCAGCATTTT
CDR3aa: CASSQGGPTRGNQPQHF

v_gene: TRBV11-2
abundance: NA
d_gene: NA
j_gene: TRBJ1-1
CDR3nt: TGTGCCAGCAGCTTGCAGGGCATGGGGGCTTTCTTT
CDR3aa: CASSLQGMGAFF

v_gene: TRBV6-6
abundance: NA
d_gene: NA
j_gene: TRBJ1-2
CDR3nt: TGTGCCAGCAGTTACTTGCAGGGTATCTACACCTTC
CDR3aa: CASSYLQGIYTF

v_gene: TRBV11-2
abundance: NA
d_gene: TRBD1
j_gene: TRBJ1-3
CDR3nt: TGTGCCAGCAGCTTAGCGGACAGGGGGCAAATCTCTGGAAACACCATATATTTT
CDR3aa: CASSLADRGQISGNTIYF

v_gene: TRBV11-2
abundance: NA
d_gene: NA
j_gene: TRBJ2-5
CDR3nt: TGTGCCAGCAGCTTAGAGCCCAGGGGTAGTTTTGAGACCCAGTACTTC
CDR3aa: CASSLEPRGSFETQYF